The clone carrying this T cell receptor (beta chain) occurred many times. Its antigen is as yet unknown. TCRdb called the PCR reads again in MiXCR, with one record for every CDR3 protein. The sample lists about 510,000 distinct CDR3 sequences, less than 30% occurring once. The CDR3 covers 13 residues. The germline V gene has CDR1 SGHDN and CDR2 FVKESK. Trimming at V came to 4 bases and at J to 10 bases, leaving 9 bases not matched to a gene. The data belong to a study of molecular identifiers for immune sequencing clone quantification. Study-level points and caveats: The share of molecules held by clones above 20 RNA copies was over 99% in effector cells and under 1% in naive cells. Highly expanded clone sizes could be underestimated through barcode sharing by identical TCR molecules. Jurkat TCR RNA from one cell was spiked into some 1 million naive cells, and it was reportedly detectable there.

Sequencing libraries of naive CD8 cells derived from around 20,000 to 1,000,000 sorted cells with 10%, 30% or 50% RNA. The TCR comes from a human donor in good health. Some libraries in this study had Jurkat cell RNA spiked in. Sequences were obtained from naive CD8+ T cells from blood, with Jurkat cell RNA spiked in. Regarding subset: FACS-sorted CD8+CD4-CCR7+CD45RA+ naive T cells. The V and J genes are TRBV14 and TRBJ1-1, with TRBD1 matching over 7 bases. CDR3 region: CASSPVRQGPAFF. The CDR3 DNA reads TGTGCCAGCAGCCCCGTCAGACAGGGTCCAGCTTTCTTT.